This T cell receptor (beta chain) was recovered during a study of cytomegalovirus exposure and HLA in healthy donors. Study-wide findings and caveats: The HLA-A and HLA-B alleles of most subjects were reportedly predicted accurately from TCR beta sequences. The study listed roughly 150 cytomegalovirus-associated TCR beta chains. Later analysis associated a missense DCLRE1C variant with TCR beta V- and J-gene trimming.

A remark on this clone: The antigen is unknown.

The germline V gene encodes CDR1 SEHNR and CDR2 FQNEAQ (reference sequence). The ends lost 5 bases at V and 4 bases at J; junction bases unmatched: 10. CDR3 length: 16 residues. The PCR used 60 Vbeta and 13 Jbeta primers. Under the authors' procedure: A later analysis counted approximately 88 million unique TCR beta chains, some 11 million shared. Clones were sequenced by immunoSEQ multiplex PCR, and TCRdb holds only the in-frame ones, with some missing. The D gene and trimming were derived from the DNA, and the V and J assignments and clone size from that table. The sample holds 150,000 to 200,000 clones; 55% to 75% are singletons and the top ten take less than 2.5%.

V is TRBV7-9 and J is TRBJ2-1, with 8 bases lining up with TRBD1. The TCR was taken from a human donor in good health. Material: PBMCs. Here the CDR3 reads CASSLHGQGAYNEQFF. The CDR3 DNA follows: TGTGCCAGCAGCCTACACGGCCAGGGGGCGTACAATGAGCAGTTCTTC. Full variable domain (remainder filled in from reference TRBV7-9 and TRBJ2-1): DTGVSQNPRHKITKRGQNVTFRCDPISEHNRLYWYRQTLGQGPEFLTYFQNEAQLEKSRLLSDRFSAERPKGSFSTLEIQRTEQGDSAMYLCASSLHGQGAYNEQFFGPGTRLTVL.